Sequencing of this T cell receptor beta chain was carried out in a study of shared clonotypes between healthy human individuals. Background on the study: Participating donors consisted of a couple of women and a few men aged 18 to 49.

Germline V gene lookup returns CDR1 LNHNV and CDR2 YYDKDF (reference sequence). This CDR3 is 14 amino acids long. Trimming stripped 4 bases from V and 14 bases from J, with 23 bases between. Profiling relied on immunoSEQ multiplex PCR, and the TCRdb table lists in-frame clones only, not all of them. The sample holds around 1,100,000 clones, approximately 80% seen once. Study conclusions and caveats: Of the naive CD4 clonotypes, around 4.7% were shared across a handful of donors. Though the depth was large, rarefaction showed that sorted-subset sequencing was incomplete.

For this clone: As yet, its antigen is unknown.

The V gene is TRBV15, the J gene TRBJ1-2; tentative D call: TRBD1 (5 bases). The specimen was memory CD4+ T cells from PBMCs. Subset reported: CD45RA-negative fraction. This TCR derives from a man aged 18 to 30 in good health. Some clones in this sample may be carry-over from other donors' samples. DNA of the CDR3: TGTGCCACCAGCATGCCGGGCCCAGGGACCTCTAGGACCTTC. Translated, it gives CATSMPGPGTSRTF.